The present T cell receptor beta chain was sequenced within a study of T cell responses to AZD1222 COVID-19 vaccine. Study-level results: It should be noted that donors were predominantly white British and more often female, and clonal diversity was possibly underestimated. Unmutated variant regions are reportedly the target of nearly half of TCRs that are spike-specific. Seropositive AZD1222 recipients at baseline numbered only five or six.

Produced via immunoSEQ multiplex PCR; TCRdb's table is partial and in-frame only. Counted here are 80,000 to 100,000 clones, 70% to 90% occurring once; the ten biggest clones make up 13%. As concerns this clone: Its antigen is unidentified.

From germline, CDR1 is LGHNA and CDR2 YSLEER. The CDR3 sequence is 14 residues long. V gave up 0 bases and J gave up 4 bases, with 9 bases separating them. This specimen was peripheral blood, taken on day 0 of AZD1222 vaccination. The clonotype comes from an adult in good health. The V call is TRBV4-3, the J call TRBJ1-2; D unclear. CDR3 bases: TGCGCCAGCAGCCAAGATTCCCAGACCTATGGCTACACCTTC. Its translation: CASSQDSQTYGYTF.